Listed below are T cell receptor beta chains from one sample, sequenced in a study of regulatory T cells in long-lasting Graves disease. Via MiXCR, TCRdb re-called the multiplex PCR reads, giving one row per CDR3 protein. This table holds hundreds of thousands of distinct CDR3 sequences, over 15% found once. The same specimen was also included in a second study, on T cells in Graves' hyperthyroidism and ophthalmopathy.

The sample here was peripheral blood mononuclear cells (PBMCs), taken at new diagnosis, from a patient treated with antithyroid drugs. All receptors come from a man aged 35-49 years with Graves disease. CDR3s include the opening cysteine and the closing phenylalanine or tryptophan. Each record gives: D gene, J gene, V gene, clone size, CDR3 protein, CDR3 DNA. The D gene is left open where the match is weak. Some rows mark clone size as missing; the rest say once, few, many or name a class of expanded clone.

>.|TRBJ1-5|TRBV6-1|.
CASSRRYGTGFNQPQHF
TGTGCCAGCAGTAGGCGATACGGAACAGGGTTCAATCAGCCCCAGCATTTT
>.|TRBJ2-2|TRBV3-1|many
CASSQFDRELFF
TGTGCCAGCAGCCAATTTGACCGGGAGCTGTTTTTT
>TRBD1|TRBJ2-7|TRBV5-4|many
CASSGPGQAPYEQYF
TGTGCCAGCAGCGGACCGGGACAGGCACCCTACGAGCAGTACTTC
>.|TRBJ2-3|TRBV20-1|many
CSARGRLSTDTQYF
TGCAGTGCTAGAGGGCGGCTTAGCACAGATACGCAGTATTTT
>.|TRBJ2-4|TRBV6-4|.
CASSEGTLGSKNIQYF
TGTGCCAGCAGTGAAGGAACCTTGGGGTCCAAAAACATTCAGTACTTC
>TRBD2|TRBJ2-3|TRBV27|many
CASGSGGLRGTQYF
TGTGCCAGCGGTAGCGGGGGCCTCCGGGGTACGCAGTATTTT
>TRBD1|TRBJ1-5|TRBV28|few
CASRILTGGDQPQHF
TGTGCCAGCAGAATCCTGACAGGGGGCGATCAGCCCCAGCATTTT
>TRBD1|TRBJ1-5|TRBV5-1|many
CASSFTGGQQPQHF
TGCGCCAGCAGCTTTACAGGGGGCCAACAGCCCCAGCATTTT
>.|TRBJ2-7|TRBV7-2|many
CASSLWGPAEQYF
TGTGCCAGCAGCTTATGGGGCCCCGCCGAGCAGTACTTC
>TRBD1|TRBJ2-7|TRBV20-1|few
CSARGTFGTGGPYEQYF
TGCAGTGCTAGAGGCACGTTCGGGACAGGGGGACCCTACGAGCAGTACTTC
>TRBD1|TRBJ2-5|TRBV2|many
CASRQTGIQETQYF
TGTGCCAGCAGACAGACAGGGATCCAAGAGACCCAGTACTTC
>TRBD2|TRBJ2-1|TRBV5-1|many
CASSPDGGDGQFF
TGCGCCAGCAGCCCGGATGGGGGGGACGGGCAGTTCTTC
>TRBD2|TRBJ2-3|TRBV5-1|.
CASSISSGGAGAQYF
TGCGCCAGCAGTATTTCTAGCGGGGGGGCCGGAGCGCAGTATTTT
>.|TRBJ1-1|TRBV20-1|many
CSARDQKGNTEAFF
TGCAGTGCTAGAGATCAGAAGGGAAACACTGAAGCTTTCTTT
>TRBD2|TRBJ2-3|TRBV20-1|many
CSARSGERPGSTDTQYF
TGCAGTGCCCGAAGCGGGGAACGTCCAGGTAGCACAGATACGCAGTATTTT
>.|TRBJ2-7|TRBV4-2|few
CASSPSEPDGSYEQYF
TGTGCCAGCAGCCCGTCAGAACCCGACGGTTCCTACGAGCAGTACTTC
>TRBD2|TRBJ2-7|TRBV5-1|.
CASSYRAGQRYEQYF
TGCGCCAGCAGCTATAGAGCGGGGCAAAGATACGAGCAGTACTTC
>TRBD1|TRBJ2-7|TRBV6-1|many
CASGATGGRREQYF
TGTGCCAGCGGCGCGACAGGGGGCCGCAGGGAGCAGTACTTC
>.|TRBJ1-1|TRBV7-9|.
CASAEGGEAFF
TGTGCCAGCGCGGAAGGGGGTGAAGCTTTCTTT
>TRBD1|TRBJ2-7|TRBV7-6|many
CASSRAGGEQYF
TGTGCCAGCAGCCGAGCAGGGGGTGAGCAGTACTTC
>.|TRBJ1-5|TRBV12-5|.
CASGLSGHFQPQHF
TGTGCTAGTGGTCTCTCCGGACACTTTCAGCCCCAGCATTTT
>TRBD1|TRBJ2-2|TRBV3-1|.
CASSPRDRGYTGELFF
TGTGCCAGCAGCCCCCGGGACAGGGGATACACCGGGGAGCTGTTTTTT
>.|TRBJ1-4|TRBV25-1|many
CASSASGRMEKLFF
TGTGCCAGCAGTGCGTCGGGGAGGATGGAAAAACTGTTTTTT
>TRBD2|TRBJ2-1|TRBV6-2/TRBV6-3|few
CASSYLLRGGYEQFF
TGTGCCAGCAGTTACCTTTTGCGGGGGGGATATGAGCAGTTCTTC
>TRBD1|TRBJ2-3|TRBV5-1|few
CASSITWTGTPDTQYF
TGCGCCAGCAGCATCACGTGGACAGGGACCCCAGATACGCAGTATTTT
>.|TRBJ2-7|TRBV18|many
CASSPRLETYEQYF
TGTGCCAGCTCACCACGTTTGGAAACCTACGAGCAGTACTTC
>.|TRBJ2-6|TRBV6-2/TRBV6-3|few
CASSKADAGANVLTF
TGTGCCAGCAGCAAAGCGGACGCGGGGGCCAACGTCCTGACTTTC
>TRBD2|TRBJ2-4|TRBV5-1|many
CASSLGQPAGGLSDF
TGCGCCAGCAGCTTGGGACAGCCTGCGGGGGGGTTGAGTGACTTC
>.|TRBJ1-2|TRBV20-1|.
CSARVAGLPYGYTF
TGCAGTGCTAGGGTGGCAGGGCTGCCCTATGGCTACACCTTC
>.|TRBJ2-5|TRBV3-1|many
CASSQDLGRETQYF
TGTGCCAGCAGCCAAGATCTAGGGCGGGAGACCCAGTACTTC
>TRBD1|TRBJ2-7|TRBV30|few
CAWSVYRGQNEQYF
TGTGCCTGGAGTGTTTACAGGGGGCAGAACGAGCAGTACTTC
>.|TRBJ2-7|TRBV6-1|many
CATSLSGAASEQYF
TGTGCCACCAGCCTTTCAGGGGCCGCGTCCGAGCAGTACTTC
>TRBD1|TRBJ2-3|TRBV7-8|.
CASSFDRGEPDTQYF
TGTGCCAGCAGCTTCGACAGGGGGGAGCCAGATACGCAGTATTTT
>.|TRBJ2-5|TRBV15|many
CATSRDREETQYF
TGTGCCACCAGCAGAGATAGGGAAGAGACCCAGTACTTC
>.|TRBJ1-3|TRBV7-9|many
CASSPPTGTLGGNTIYF
TGTGCCAGCAGCCCCCCTACTGGGACACTGGGAGGAAACACCATATATTTT
>TRBD2|TRBJ2-7|TRBV5-5|many
CASSLGRGVSYEQYF
TGTGCCAGCAGCTTGGGTCGGGGGGTAAGCTACGAGCAGTACTTC
>.|TRBJ1-2|TRBV7-2|few
CASSLVVRDFDRIYYGYTF
TGTGCCAGCAGCTTAGTGGTTCGGGACTTTGACAGGATTTACTATGGCTACACCTTC
>TRBD1|TRBJ2-7|TRBV28|many
CASSLGGAGGYKQYF
TGTGCCAGCAGTTTAGGAGGGGCAGGGGGCTACAAGCAGTACTTC
>TRBD2|TRBJ2-1|TRBV2|many
CASSDPSGGDEQFF
TGTGCCAGCAGTGACCCTAGCGGGGGCGATGAGCAGTTCTTC
>.|TRBJ2-1|TRBV5-6|many
CASSLSGARNEQFF
TGTGCCAGCAGCTTGAGCGGCGCGAGGAATGAGCAGTTCTTC
>TRBD1|TRBJ1-5|TRBV29-1|few
CSVEDRAGGWGQPQHF
TGCAGCGTTGAAGATCGGGCAGGGGGCTGGGGTCAGCCCCAGCATTTT
>.|TRBJ2-7|TRBV28|many
CASSSTAGASYEQYF
TGTGCCAGCAGTTCAACGGCAGGGGCCTCCTACGAGCAGTACTTC
>.|TRBJ2-7|TRBV10-2|few
CASSLTGRVYEQYF
TGCGCCAGCAGTCTGACAGGGAGGGTATACGAGCAGTACTTC
>.|TRBJ2-3|TRBV20-1|many
CSARVWGRGADTQYF
TGCAGTGCTAGAGTTTGGGGTCGGGGAGCAGATACGCAGTATTTT
>TRBD2|TRBJ2-1|TRBV6-1|.
CASGGSGGNEQFF
TGTGCCAGCGGAGGGAGCGGGGGGAATGAGCAGTTCTTC
>TRBD1|TRBJ2-1|TRBV28|.
CASSSRTGPRPEQFF
TGTGCCAGCAGCTCTAGGACAGGGCCTCGGCCTGAGCAGTTCTTC
>.|TRBJ2-3|TRBV18|many
CASSPFSPPTDTQYF
TGTGCCAGCTCACCATTCTCGCCCCCCACAGATACGCAGTATTTT
>.|TRBJ2-1|TRBV5-8|many
CASSRATGSSLGNEQFF
TGTGCCAGCAGCAGAGCTACCGGGTCCTCGCTCGGCAATGAGCAGTTCTTC
>TRBD2|TRBJ2-7|TRBV5-1|many
CASSLGSGGIYEQYF
TGCGCCAGCAGCTTGGGCAGCGGGGGAATCTACGAGCAGTACTTC
>TRBD1|TRBJ2-7|TRBV14|.
CASSLTGVDYEQYF
TGTGCCAGCAGCCTGACAGGGGTGGACTACGAGCAGTACTTC
>.|TRBJ1-5|TRBV5-1|many
CASSLDREMPQHF
TGCGCCAGCAGCTTGGACAGGGAGATGCCCCAGCATTTT
>.|TRBJ2-7|TRBV10-3|.
CAITENGYEQYF
TGTGCCATCACCGAAAATGGCTACGAGCAGTACTTC